The next 24 T cell receptor beta chains were all read from a single sample in a study of cytomegalovirus exposure and HLA in healthy donors. Primers for the PCR totalled 60 Vbeta and 13 Jbeta. Profiled with immunoSEQ multiplex PCR; TCRdb holds only in-frame clones, not every one. The sample lists around 170,000 clones; roughly 80% were seen once. Sequencing was performed on PBMCs. These receptors came from a man aged 45-65 years in good health and CMV-seronegative.

CDR3 bases: TGTGCCACCAGCAGAGGAGGGGGACCTTACAATGAGCAGTTCTTC. The encoded protein is CATSRGGGPYNEQFF. The chain has TRBV15 and TRBJ2-1; maybe TRBD1 (6 bases). The length of the CDR3 is 15 residues. V dropped 1 base and J dropped 4 bases, with 11 bases sitting between them. In germline, CDR1 is LNHNV, CDR2 YYDKDF (reference sequence). Drawing the rest from reference TRBV15 and TRBJ2-1, the complete variable domain is DAMVIQNPRYQVTQFGKPVTLSCSQTLNHNVMYWYQQKSSQAPKLLFHYYDKDFNNEADTPDNFQSRRPNTSFCFLDIRSPGLGDTAMYLCATSRGGGPYNEQFFGPGTRLTVL.

V and J are TRBV9 and TRBJ2-2; 8 positions match TRBD2. Germline V lookup: CDR1 SGDLS, CDR2 YYNGEE. J lost 6 bases, V lost 4 bases, and 5 bases had no gene match. The CDR3 covers 14 residues. The CDR3 coding sequence is TGTGCCAGCAGCCTCAAGCGGGGGCCCGGGGAGCTGTTTTTT. Translation gives CASSLKRGPGELFF.

The gene calls are TRBV5-4 and TRBJ1-5; 7 bases map to TRBD1. CDR3 length equals 15 residues. Germline V gene sequence: CDR1 SGHNT, CDR2 YYREEE (reference sequence). V dropped 0 bases and J dropped 4; count of bases not matched to a gene: 4. CDR3 loop: CASSLGGTVNQPQHF. The CDR3 DNA follows: TGTGCCAGCAGCTTGGGGGGGACAGTAAATCAGCCCCAGCATTTT.

The chain links TRBV7-9 to TRBJ1-6, with D unresolved. The CDR3 is 14 residues long. Germline V CDR1 and CDR2: SEHNR, FQNEAQ (reference sequence). Trimming took 4 bases from V and 11 from J, leaving 15 bases between them. CDR3 in amino acids: CASSSGSSSPPLHF. CDR3 bases: TGTGCCAGCAGCTCCGGGTCCTCTTCACCACCCCTCCACTTT.

The V call is TRBV18, the J call TRBJ2-1; 8 positions match TRBD1. The CDR3 runs to 16 residues. CDR1 is KGHSH, CDR2 LQKENI, per germline. J was trimmed by 7 bases and V by 6 bases; bases with no gene match: 14. CDR3 bases: TGTGCCAGCTCTCCAAAAGGTGGACAGGGAGAAAATGAGCAGTTCTTC. Translated: CASSPKGGQGENEQFF.

The chain couples TRBV5-1 to TRBJ2-7; 11 positions match TRBD1. Germline CDR1 and CDR2: SGHRS and YFSETQ. V lost 4 bases, J lost 5 bases, and 11 bases stayed unmatched. The CDR3 runs to 16 residues. The CDR3 DNA is TGCGCCAGCAGCACCTTACTGGGGACAGGGGGGAACGAGCAGTACTTC. It codes for CASSTLLGTGGNEQYF.

The genes are TRBV5-4 and TRBJ1-1; D is unresolved. With 7 bases removed from V and 1 base from J, the gap between germline ends came to 17 bases. The CDR3 is made up of 15 amino acids. Germline lookup yields CDR1 SGHNT and CDR2 YYREEE (reference sequence). The CDR3 protein is CASAGTPSRNTEAFF. The CDR3 DNA sequence: TGTGCCAGCGCAGGAACACCTTCCCGGAACACTGAAGCTTTCTTT.

The count of this clone is one. DNA for the CDR3: TGTGCCAGCTCACTAAACGACAGGTCTGGAAACACCATATATTTT. Translated, it gives CASSLNDRSGNTIYF. The genes are TRBV18 and TRBJ1-3; maybe TRBD1 (6 bases). Germline-derived CDR1 and CDR2 are KGHSH and LQKENI. This CDR3 has 15 residues. Trimming shortened V by 4 bases and J by 1 base, and 11 bases separated the two germline ends.

This chain links TRBV27 with TRBJ2-1, with a tentative D call TRBD2 (5 bases). Germline CDR1 is MNHEY and CDR2 is SMNVEV (reference sequence). V was clipped by 8 bases and J by 4 bases, with 21 bases between them. The CDR3 runs 16 residues. CDR3 DNA: TGTGCCAGCGCACCTTTAGGAGGAAATAATTACAATGAGCAGTTCTTC. Protein sequence: CASAPLGGNNYNEQFF.

This clone was seen only a few times. The chain has TRBV28 and TRBJ1-2; no clear D. The CDR3 length is 13 residues. V was trimmed by 7 bases and J by 2 bases, leaving 11 bases between them. The germline V gene has CDR1 MDHEN and CDR2 SYDVKM. CDR3 residues: CASTAGGNYGYTF. The CDR3 DNA is TGTGCCAGCACCGCCGGAGGGAACTATGGCTACACCTTC.

The rearrangement joins TRBV13 to TRBJ1-1, with D perhaps matching TRBD1 (6 bases). The CDR3 spans 13 residues. V lost 5 bases to trimming and J lost 5 bases, with 12 bases between them. Germline assignment: CDR1 PRHDT and CDR2 FYEKMQ (reference sequence). CDR3 nucleotide sequence: TGTGCCAGCAGCATGTACAGGGCAACTGAAGCTTTCTTT. Protein: CASSMYRATEAFF.

This chain links TRBV6-5 with TRBJ1-2, with 8 bases that match TRBD1. The CDR3 is 15 residues long. V shed 2 bases and J 7 bases; nucleotides not matched to a gene: 9. Germline V gene data show CDR1 as MNHEY and CDR2 as SVGAGI. This CDR3 reads CASSYVMDRARGYTF. CDR3 sequence (DNA): TGTGCCAGCAGTTACGTAATGGACAGGGCGCGTGGCTACACCTTC.

The table lists this clone with a count of one. This chain links TRBV9 with TRBJ2-2; possible D gene TRBD2, 6 bases. The CDR3 totals 13 residues. CDR1 and CDR2 from the germline V gene are SGDLS and YYNGEE. The V and J ends lost 3 bases and 7 bases respectively, with 10 bases between them. This chain's CDR3 is CASSGREGGELFF. CDR3 nucleotide sequence: TGTGCCAGCAGCGGGCGGGAAGGCGGGGAGCTGTTTTTT.

The rearrangement links TRBV19 to TRBJ2-5; 10 bases line up with TRBD1. The CDR3 spans 14 residues. Per the germline V gene, CDR1 is LNHDA and CDR2 is SQIVND (reference sequence). The trim removed 5 bases at V and 3 bases at J, leaving 3 bases unmatched. CDR3 loop: CASSWTGGKETQYF. The DNA for the CDR3 is TGTGCCAGTAGTTGGACAGGGGGTAAAGAGACCCAGTACTTC.

This clone has just one count. The chain combines TRBV30 with TRBJ1-6; D unresolved. Germline loops: CDR1 GTSNPN, CDR2 SVGIG (reference sequence). The CDR3 runs to 14 residues. Trimming removed 2 bases from V and 7 bases from J, with 12 bases in between. CDR3 region: CAWSTGSENSPLHF. CDR3 nucleotides: TGTGCCTGGAGTACGGGGAGTGAGAATTCACCCCTCCACTTT.

The rearrangement uses TRBV5-6 and TRBJ2-1; maybe TRBD2 (5 bases). V lost 4 bases, J lost 9 bases, and 11 bases lay in between. CDR1 SGHDT and CDR2 YYEEEE come from the germline V gene. This CDR3 region has 12 residues. CDR3 nucleotide sequence: TGTGCCAGCAGCGACTACACGGGTGAGCAGTTCTTC. Translating gives CASSDYTGEQFF.

This clone was detected once. The J gene is TRBJ1-1, the V gene TRBV19; D is unclear. Germline CDR1 reads LNHDA; CDR2 reads SQIVND (reference sequence). This CDR3 region has 13 residues. V dropped 3 bases and J dropped 4 bases, with 9 bases sitting between them. CDR3 bases: TGTGCCAGTAGTATCGGGTATGTCACTGAAGCTTTCTTT. Translation gives CASSIGYVTEAFF.

The J gene is TRBJ1-4, the V gene TRBV7-9; D is ambiguous. This CDR3 is 17 amino acids long. Trimming cost V 2 bases and J 0 bases, with 13 bases left between them. CDR1 and CDR2 from the germline V gene are SEHNR and FQNEAQ (reference sequence). The CDR3 spells CASSLTPLSATNEKLFF. In DNA form, the CDR3 reads TGTGCCAGCAGCTTAACCCCTCTTAGTGCAACTAATGAAAAACTGTTTTTT.

The rearrangement uses TRBV18 and TRBJ2-3; 7 bases map to TRBD1. The junction had 5 bases not matched to a gene; V was cut back by 6 bases and J by 2 bases. Germline CDR1 KGHSH, CDR2 LQKENI. The CDR3 extends over 14 amino acids. The CDR3 sequence is CASSLGTDTDTQYF. The CDR3 DNA sequence: TGTGCCAGCTCTCTCGGGACAGACACAGATACGCAGTATTTT.

This clone was counted a few times. The chain joins TRBV6-1 to TRBJ1-2; 8 bases map to TRBD1. The CDR3 consists of 13 residues. Trimming at V came to 7 bases and at J to 6 bases, leaving 7 bases not matched to a gene. CDR1 MNHNS and CDR2 SASEGT come from the germline V gene. CDR3 DNA sequence: TGTGCCAGCACCCCCAGGGGGCTAAATGGCTACACCTTC. Translated: CASTPRGLNGYTF.

This chain joins TRBV15 and TRBJ2-2; 10 nucleotides match TRBD1. The CDR3 is 14 amino acids. Germline trimming cut 8 bases from V and 5 bases from J; bases unmatched to any gene: 5. Looked up from germline, CDR1 is LNHNV and CDR2 is YYDKDF (reference sequence). CDR3 residues: CATPGTGDTGELFF. CDR3 nucleotides: TGTGCCACCCCCGGGACAGGGGATACCGGGGAGCTGTTTTTT.

The chain uses TRBV6-5 and TRBJ2-7; D may be TRBD2 (6 bases). CDR1 is MNHEY and CDR2 is SVGAGI in the germline V gene. The CDR3 sequence is 13 residues long. Trimming removed 4 bases from V and 6 bases from J, with 13 bases in between. The CDR3 is CASSSPTSLEQYF. The CDR3 DNA is TGTGCCAGCAGTTCCCCGACTAGTCTCGAGCAGTACTTC.

This clone occurred a few times. The rearrangement links TRBV11-2 to TRBJ1-5; 11 bases are a match to TRBD1. The CDR3 sequence is 14 residues long. Unmatched junction bases numbered 3, after V lost 4 bases and J lost 7 bases. CDR1 SGHAT and CDR2 FQNNGV come from the germline V gene. CDR3 nucleotides: TGTGCCAGCAGCTCGGGACAGGGGGTCCAGCCCCAGCATTTT. This translates into CASSSGQGVQPQHF.

Written as DNA, the CDR3 is TGTGCCAGTAGTATGGAGGGGTGGGCAGATACGCAGTATTTT. Translating gives CASSMEGWADTQYF. V usage is TRBV19 and J usage is TRBJ2-3; D is possibly TRBD2 (6 bases). The CDR3 length is 14 residues. V gave up 3 bases and J gave up 4 bases, with 11 bases separating them. Germline lookup yields CDR1 LNHDA and CDR2 SQIVND (reference sequence).